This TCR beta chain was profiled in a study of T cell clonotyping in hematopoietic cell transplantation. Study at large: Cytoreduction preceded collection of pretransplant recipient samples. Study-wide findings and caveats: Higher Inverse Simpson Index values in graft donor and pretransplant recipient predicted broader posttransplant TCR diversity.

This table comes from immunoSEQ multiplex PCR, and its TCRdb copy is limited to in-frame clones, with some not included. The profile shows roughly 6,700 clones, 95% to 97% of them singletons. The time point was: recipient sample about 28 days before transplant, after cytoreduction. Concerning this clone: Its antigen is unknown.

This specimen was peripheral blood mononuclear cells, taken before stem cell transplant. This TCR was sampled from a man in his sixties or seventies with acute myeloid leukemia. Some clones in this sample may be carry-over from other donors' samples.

CDR3 residues: CASSESGRRLDYGYTF. CDR3 DNA sequence: TGTGCCAGCAGTGAATCGGGGAGGAGATTGGACTATGGCTACACCTTC. The chain has TRBV6-1 and TRBJ1-2; D gene uncertain. The germline V and J ends were trimmed by 2 bases and 3 bases, with 16 bases remaining between them. CDR3 length: 16 residues. From germline, CDR1 is MNHNS and CDR2 SASEGT.